The T cell receptor (beta chain) under discussion was sequenced for a study of T cell responses to AZD1222 COVID-19 vaccine. Regarding the study as a whole: Spike-specific TCR breadth and depth rose after two AZD1222 doses.

As concerns this clone: The antigen is unknown.

The protocol was immunoSEQ multiplex PCR, while the TCRdb copy is restricted to in-frame clones and leaves out a portion. The data show about 83,000 clones, with approximately 85% seen just once and 3.4% held by the top ten. Germline trimming cut 3 bases from V and 2 bases from J; bases unmatched to any gene: 5. Germline V lookup: CDR1 SGDLS, CDR2 YYNGEE. The CDR3 runs 15 residues. This clonotype was sampled from an adult who received the AZD1222 COVID-19 vaccine. This rearrangement joins TRBV9 to TRBJ2-1, with TRBD1 matching 7 bases. The sample in question was peripheral blood, obtained 28 days after the second AZD1222 dose. CDR3 loop: CASSAHRGTYNEQFF. The DNA of the CDR3 is TGTGCCAGCAGCGCACACAGGGGCACCTACAATGAGCAGTTCTTC. Complete variable domain (other parts from reference TRBV9 and TRBJ2-1): DSGVTQTPKHLITATGQRVTLRCSPRSGDLSVYWYQQSLDQGLQFLIQYYNGEERAKGNILERFSAQQFPDLHSELNLSSLELGDSALYFCASSAHRGTYNEQFFGPGTRLTVL.